This T cell receptor beta chain derives from a study of beta chain features in type 1 diabetes. Study-wide results and caveats: Across all four CD4+ subsets, people with type 1 diabetes showed modestly shorter TCRB CDR3s.

The entirety of the isolated RNA underwent reverse transcription, so expressed TCRB transcripts were sequenced. Repertoires were generated with immunoSEQ multiplex PCR, while TCRdb's copy carries only in-frame clones and drops some. The table shows about 450,000 clones, with approximately 10% occurring only once. This clone was observed a few times. Its matching antigen is unknown. The CDR3 sequence is 19 residues long. V shed 0 bases and J shed 5 bases, with 25 bases lying between them. Per germline, CDR1 MDHEN and CDR2 SYDVKM. This TCR came from a woman aged 18-29 years in good health. The chain recombines TRBV28 with TRBJ2-5; a weak D match, TRBD1 (7 bases). Sequencing was carried out using naive CD4+ T cells from blood. CDR3 in DNA: TGTGCCAGCAGTTTATGGGGGCTACTCGGGGACAGCGGGTTGGAGACCCAGTACTTC. Translated: CASSLWGLLGDSGLETQYF.